The 8 T cell receptor beta chains presented below share a single source sample, sequenced in a study of T cells after yellow fever vaccination. TCRdb processed the 5' RACE reads anew with MiXCR; each CDR3 protein has one entry. The sample has some 200,000 distinct CDR3 sequences, 11% seen once; the top ten hold 36%. The specimen comprised CD8+ T cells sorted from PBMCs, sampled 15 days after the yellow fever booster vaccination. All receptors come from a man between 18 and 29 years old who received the YFV17D yellow fever vaccine.

The chain joins TRBV6-6 to TRBJ2-1; D not resolved. The CDR3 runs 13 residues. Germline V lookup: CDR1 MNHNY, CDR2 SVGAGI (reference sequence). Trimming pared 4 bases from V and 6 bases from J, leaving 10 bases between. DNA of the CDR3: TGTGCCAGCAGTTGGGTAGCCGCCAATGAGCAGTTCTTC. This gives the protein CASSWVAANEQFF.

The chain joins TRBV3-1 to TRBJ2-7; D might be TRBD1 or TRBD2, each matching 5 bases. V was cut by 4 bases and J by 5 bases, with 15 bases left in between. CDR1 LGHDT and CDR2 YNNKEL come from the germline V gene (reference sequence). The CDR3 is 14 amino acids. CDR3 DNA sequence: TGTGCCAGCAGCCCCGGGGCAGGGCAGAACGAGCAGTACTTC. Its translation: CASSPGAGQNEQYF.

This clonotype was counted only a few times. V gene TRBV6-2 or TRBV6-3 combines with J gene TRBJ2-1, with D hard to call. The CDR3 loop spans 14 amino acids. Germline CDR1 MNHEY, CDR2 SVGEGT. V shed 5 bases and J shed 2 bases, with 10 bases lying between them. The chain's CDR3 is CASSRMTAYNEQFF. The CDR3 DNA is TGTGCCAGCAGTCGCATGACGGCCTACAATGAGCAGTTCTTC.

This clonotype was seen repeatedly, ten times or more. This chain uses TRBV5-1 with TRBJ1-2, with unresolved D. This CDR3 has 13 amino acids. The V end was cut by 0 bases, the J end by 2 bases, with 5 bases between. Per the germline V gene, CDR1 is SGHRS and CDR2 is YFSETQ. The CDR3 coding sequence is TGCGCCAGCAGCTTGGCAGGCAACTATGGCTACACCTTC. It specifies CASSLAGNYGYTF.

The genes are TRBV7-7 and TRBJ2-3; tentatively, D is TRBD2 (5 bases). In germline, CDR1 is SSHAT, CDR2 FNYEAQ (reference sequence). This CDR3 region has 17 residues. Trimming removed 5 bases at V and 0 bases at J, with 18 bases between. The CDR3 loop is CASSPDFDTTSTDTQYF. Written as DNA, the CDR3 is TGTGCCAGCAGCCCGGACTTTGACACGACTAGCACAGATACGCAGTATTTT.

CDR3 DNA: TGCGCCAGCAGCTTGTTTCCTAGCGGGGGGTCCGGGGAGCTGTTTTTT. Translation: CASSLFPSGGSGELFF. The gene calls are TRBV5-1 and TRBJ2-2, with 11 positions matching TRBD2. The germline V gene encodes CDR1 SGHRS and CDR2 YFSETQ. CDR3 size: 16 residues. J was trimmed by 6 bases and V by 1 base; bases with no gene match: 5.

This clonotype has more than one count but fewer than ten. The chain combines TRBV4-3 with TRBJ2-3; 7 bases align to TRBD2. Germline V gene lookup returns CDR1 LGHNA and CDR2 YSLEER. The CDR3 runs 16 residues. Trimming cost V 0 bases and J 3 bases; bases outside gene matches: 6. The CDR3 DNA reads TGCGCCAGCAGCCAAGAAGGAGTCGGGGGGACAGATACGCAGTATTTT. This encodes CASSQEGVGGTDTQYF.

J is TRBJ2-3 and V is TRBV2; D gene ambiguous. This CDR3 has 15 residues. V gave up 8 bases and J gave up 2 bases, with 17 bases separating them. Germline CDR1 reads SNHLY; CDR2 reads FYNNEI. The CDR3 reads CASDSILKNTDTQYF. CDR3 coding DNA: TGTGCCAGCGATTCTATCCTAAAGAACACAGATACGCAGTATTTT.